The 22 T cell receptor beta chains presented below share a single source sample, sequenced in a study of CD8 T cells in ankylosing spondylitis. TCRdb reprocessed the 5' RACE reads via MiXCR and lists one record per CDR3 protein. The sample has roughly 130,000 distinct CDR3 sequences; roughly 13% are singletons. Input material: blood, either unsorted or a sorted T cell fraction (not recorded which). These receptors were collected from a female donor with ankylosing spondylitis or in good health (not recorded which).

The CDR3 spells CSATDQGNTEAFF. CDR3 in DNA: TGCAGTGCTACTGACCAGGGGAACACTGAAGCTTTCTTT. The rearrangement uses TRBV20-1 and TRBJ1-1; tentatively, D is TRBD1 (5 bases). With 4 bases removed from V and 1 base from J, the gap between germline ends came to 10 bases. There are 13 residues in the CDR3. The germline V gene encodes CDR1 DFQATT and CDR2 SNEGSKA (reference sequence).

This clonotype was detected a few times. The V gene is TRBV7-8, the J gene TRBJ1-4, with 8 bases identical to TRBD1. This CDR3 region has 16 residues. The ends lost 5 bases at V and 5 bases at J; junction bases unmatched: 10. CDR1 is SGHVS and CDR2 is FQNEAQ in the germline V gene. The CDR3 DNA is TGTGCCAGCAGCACAATTCCGGGACAGGCAAATGAAAAACTGTTTTTT. Protein sequence: CASSTIPGQANEKLFF.

Many counts were recorded for this clonotype. This chain uses TRBV7-2 with TRBJ2-1, with TRBD2 identical over 7 bases. CDR1 and CDR2 from the germline V gene are SGHTA and FQGNSA. CDR3 length: 15 residues. The V and J ends lost 4 bases and 4 bases, in that order; junction bases with no gene match: 7. CDR3 in amino acids: CASSSSGEWYNEQFF. The CDR3 nucleotides are TGTGCCAGCAGCTCGAGCGGGGAATGGTACAATGAGCAGTTCTTC.

This clonotype was observed at least ten times. The V and J genes are TRBV12-3 or TRBV12-4 and TRBJ1-4; no clear D. Trimming left V 4 bases short and J 13 bases short, with 10 bases between. The CDR3 spans 11 residues. This chain's CDR3 is CASSWTGGLFF. Written as DNA, the CDR3 is TGTGCCAGCAGTTGGACCGGAGGACTGTTTTTT.

This clonotype was seen repeatedly, ten times or more. This rearrangement joins TRBV12-3 or TRBV12-4 to TRBJ2-3; TRBD2 agrees at 12 bases. The CDR3 consists of 16 residues. The V segment lost 6 bases and the J segment 3 bases; nucleotides outside the gene matches: 7. The chain's CDR3 is CASRPGLAGWTDTQYF. Here the CDR3 DNA reads TGTGCCAGCAGGCCTGGACTAGCGGGGTGGACAGATACGCAGTATTTT.

With regard to this clonotype: A read error may explain this, as a much larger clone is one base away. The V and J genes are TRBV29-1 and TRBJ2-3, with 9 bases that match TRBD1. This CDR3 is built from 14 residues. CDR1 SQVTM and CDR2 ANQGSEA come from the germline V gene. The CDR3 spells CGLKNRGPTDTQYF. CDR3 DNA sequence: TGCGGCCTCAAGAACAGGGGGCCCACAGATACGCAGTATTTT.

This clonotype was counted many times. This chain connects TRBV15 to TRBJ2-7; TRBD1 matches at 8 bases. The CDR3 length is 15 residues. Germline CDR1 and CDR2: LNHNV and YYDKDF (reference sequence). V was clipped by 5 bases and J by 0 bases; unmatched bases: 6. CDR3 sequence: CATSPDREHSYEQYF. CDR3 nucleotide sequence: TGTGCCACCAGCCCGGACAGGGAGCACTCCTACGAGCAGTACTTC.

This clonotype was observed at least ten times. The rearrangement links TRBV12-3 or TRBV12-4 to TRBJ2-4; 8 bases map to TRBD2. CDR3 length: 15 amino acids. V trimming: 2 bases; J trimming: 8 bases; junction bases outside the gene matches: 8. The CDR3: CASSLLGLSGDIQYF. CDR3 sequence (DNA): TGTGCCAGCAGTTTATTGGGGCTTAGCGGGGACATTCAGTACTTC.

This clonotype was detected only a few times. CDR3 bases: TGTGCCAGCAGCCAAGAAGCAGTTAGGAGAACTGGGGCCAACGTCCTGACTTTC. Protein product: CASSQEAVRRTGANVLTF. The chain uses TRBV3-1 and TRBJ2-6; D is unresolved. Germline lookup yields CDR1 LGHDT and CDR2 YNNKEL (reference sequence). CDR3 length equals 18 residues. Deletions cut 0 bases from V and 2 bases from J, with 14 bases between. Full variable domain (missing parts from reference TRBV3-1 and TRBJ2-6): DTAVSQTPKYLVTQMGNDKSIKCEQNLGHDTMYWYKQDSKKFLKIMFSYNNKELIINETVPNRFSPKSPDKAHLNLHINSLELGDSAVYFCASSQEAVRRTGANVLTFGAGSRLTVL.

The V gene is TRBV3-1, the J gene TRBJ2-5, with D perhaps assigned TRBD1 or TRBD2 (5 bases each). The CDR3 totals 14 residues. Germline assignment: CDR1 LGHDT and CDR2 YNNKEL (reference sequence). V was cut by 0 bases and J by 9 bases, with 14 bases left in between. The chain's CDR3 is CASSQDPSRGAQYF. The CDR3 DNA reads TGTGCCAGCAGCCAAGATCCCAGCAGAGGGGCCCAGTACTTC.

This clonotype was seen only a few times. This rearrangement joins TRBV20-1 to TRBJ2-1, with 9 bases lining up with TRBD2. V lost 3 bases to trimming and J lost 8 bases; unmatched junction nucleotides: 8. There are 14 residues in the CDR3. CDR1 is DFQATT, CDR2 SNEGSKA, per germline (reference sequence). In DNA form, the CDR3 reads TGCAGTGCTAGTGCTAGCGGGAATGAAGATGAGCAGTTCTTC. This codes for CSASASGNEDEQFF.

This clonotype has a count of ten or more. J is TRBJ2-2 and V is TRBV7-8; 9 bases match TRBD2. The CDR3 extends over 14 amino acids. The germline gives CDR1 SGHVS, CDR2 FQNEAQ. The trim removed 8 bases at V and 0 bases at J, leaving 1 base unmatched. The CDR3 nucleotides read TGTGCCAGCGTAGCGGGGGCGAACACCGGGGAGCTGTTTTTT. Encoded protein: CASVAGANTGELFF.

This clonotype was seen repeatedly, ten times or more. This chain links TRBV7-2 with TRBJ2-1; TRBD2 matches at 11 bases. The germline CDR1 and CDR2 sequences are SGHTA and FQGNSA. With V trimmed by 8 bases and J by 4 bases, 7 bases remained unmatched. This CDR3 contains 15 residues. CDR3 bases: TGTGCCAGCTCGGAGGGGACTAGCGGTTACAATGAGCAGTTCTTC. This gives the protein CASSEGTSGYNEQFF. Complete variable domain (other parts from reference TRBV7-2 and TRBJ2-1): GAGVSQSPSNKVTEKGKDVELRCDPISGHTALYWYRQSLGQGLEFLIYFQGNSAPDKSGLPSDRFSAERTGGSVSTLTIQRTQQEDSAVYLCASSEGTSGYNEQFFGPGTRLTVL.

The chain uses TRBV6-5 and TRBJ1-1; 7 positions match TRBD1. Germline V CDR1 and CDR2: MNHEY, SVGAGI. The CDR3 is 11 residues long. V lost 10 bases to trimming and J lost 6 bases; unmatched junction nucleotides: 5. For the CDR3, the DNA is TGTGCCACCACAACAGGGGCTGAAGCTTTCTTT. It specifies CATTTGAEAFF.

This clonotype was observed a handful of times. V and J are TRBV27 and TRBJ2-1, with TRBD2 matching over 12 bases. Trimming removed 4 bases from V and 5 bases from J; junction bases left unmatched: 9. Per the germline V gene, CDR1 is MNHEY and CDR2 is SMNVEV (reference sequence). CDR3 length: 17 residues. The CDR3 spells CASSSRTSGISNNEQFF. In DNA, the CDR3 is TGTGCCAGCAGTTCCCGGACTAGCGGGATATCCAACAATGAGCAGTTCTTC.

This clonotype appeared many times. This chain connects TRBV6-2 or TRBV6-3 to TRBJ1-2; D is ambiguous. Trimming left V 5 bases short and J 7 bases short, with 11 bases between. This CDR3 spans 12 amino acids. The germline V gene has CDR1 MNHEY and CDR2 SVGEGT. The CDR3 DNA sequence: TGTGCCAGCAGTCGTCAGGTTGCTGGCTACACCTTC. Protein: CASSRQVAGYTF.

The gene calls are TRBV3-1 and TRBJ1-1; D is ambiguous. CDR3 length: 16 amino acids. Germline CDR1 is LGHDT and CDR2 is YNNKEL (reference sequence). Trimming removed 4 bases at V and 1 base at J, with 16 bases between. In nucleotides, the CDR3 is TGTGCCAGCAGCCCCTTAACCGGGATAGGGAACACTGAAGCTTTCTTT. It translates to CASSPLTGIGNTEAFF.

This clonotype was counted only a few times. The rearrangement uses TRBV5-5 and TRBJ2-2; TRBD1 is a possible D gene (5 bases). The V end was cut by 4 bases, the J end by 5 bases, with 12 bases between. The germline V gene has CDR1 SGHKS and CDR2 YYEKEE (reference sequence). The CDR3 covers 14 residues. The CDR3 nucleotides are TGTGCCAGCAGCCAAAGGGGATGGACCGGGGAGCTGTTTTTT. This sequence encodes CASSQRGWTGELFF.

V and J are TRBV2 and TRBJ2-7, with D possibly TRBD2 on 6 matching bases. V shed 3 bases and J shed 2 bases, with 14 bases lying between them. The CDR3 sequence is 15 residues long. Germline lookup yields CDR1 SNHLY and CDR2 FYNNEI. The CDR3 nucleotides read TGTGCCAGCAGTGAGTTTAGCGGAAACACCTACGAGCAGTACTTC. Translating gives CASSEFSGNTYEQYF. The full variable domain, in which reference TRBV2 and TRBJ2-7 provide the parts outside the CDR3, is EPEVTQTPSHQVTQMGQEVILRCVPISNHLYFYWYRQILGQKVEFLVSFYNNEISEKSEIFDDQFSVERPDGSNFTLKIRSTKLEDSAMYFCASSEFSGNTYEQYFGPGTRLTVT.

This clonotype was counted at least ten times. The rearrangement links TRBV7-3 to TRBJ2-3; D not certain. The CDR3 spans 13 residues. V dropped 5 bases and J dropped 5 bases, with 11 bases sitting between them. The germline gives CDR1 SGHTA, CDR2 FQGTGA. CDR3 sequence reads: CASSANIGDTQYF. The CDR3 DNA reads TGTGCCAGCAGCGCCAACATTGGAGATACGCAGTATTTT.

This clonotype was seen many times. The chain employs TRBV20-1 and TRBJ2-1; possible D gene TRBD2, 6 bases. The germline V and J ends were trimmed by 4 bases and 4 bases, with 8 bases remaining between them. This CDR3 spans 12 amino acids. Germline-derived CDR1 and CDR2 are DFQATT and SNEGSKA (reference sequence). CDR3 nucleotide sequence: TGCAGTGCTACCGGGACTTACAATGAGCAGTTCTTC. Its translation: CSATGTYNEQFF.

This clonotype was recorded at least ten times. The chain has TRBV5-1 and TRBJ2-7; weak D call: TRBD2 (6 bases). The CDR3 length is 14 residues. Deletions cut 4 bases from V and 2 bases from J, with 13 bases between. The germline CDR1 and CDR2 sequences are SGHRS and YFSETQ. The CDR3 region is CASSRAGPTYEQYF. CDR3 DNA sequence: TGCGCCAGCAGCCGGGCGGGACCCACCTACGAGCAGTACTTC.